These 18 T cell receptor beta chains came from one sample sequenced in a study of blood T cell dynamics during melanoma immunotherapy. The time point denotes: week 3, after first cycle of checkpoint inhibitor. Repertoires were generated with immunoSEQ multiplex PCR, while TCRdb's copy carries only in-frame clones and drops some. The sample contains more than 10,000 clones, about 90% of which appear only once. The starting material was effector memory CD8+ T cells from blood, obtained from a patient treated with checkpoint blockade. The receptors derive from a human donor with melanoma.

CDR3 sequence (DNA): TGTGCCAGCACCCCCAGGACTAGCGGGAGGCCCTACAATGAGCAGTTCTTC. Translation gives CASTPRTSGRPYNEQFF. This rearrangement joins TRBV27 to TRBJ2-1; 14 positions match TRBD2. CDR1 is MNHEY, CDR2 SMNVEV, per germline (reference sequence). The length of the CDR3 is 17 residues. The ends lost 7 bases at V and 2 bases at J; junction bases unmatched: 7.

CDR3 coding DNA: TGTGCCAGCAGTTTAAGGGGGAACACCGGGGAGCTGTTTTTT. This encodes CASSLRGNTGELFF. The J gene is TRBJ2-2, the V gene TRBV28; TRBD1 might be the D (5 bases). The V end lost 2 bases, the J end lost 1 base, and 5 bases lay between the germline ends. Germline CDR1 and CDR2: MDHEN and SYDVKM. CDR3 length: 14 residues.

The J gene is TRBJ2-7, the V gene TRBV4-2; perhaps TRBD1 as D (6 bases). CDR3 size: 14 residues. Trimming pared 4 bases from V and 4 bases from J, leaving 14 bases between. Per germline, CDR1 LGHNA and CDR2 YNFKEQ. CDR3 DNA sequence: TGTGCCAGCAGCCCTGACAGGAGAAGTTACGAGCAGTACTTC. As protein: CASSPDRRSYEQYF.

The chain has TRBV9 and TRBJ2-1; maybe TRBD2 (6 bases). Germline V gene sequence: CDR1 SGDLS, CDR2 YYNGEE. V was cut by 0 bases and J by 4 bases, with 11 bases left in between. The CDR3 consists of 15 residues. The CDR3 loop reads CASSVGDSTYNEQFF. CDR3 bases: TGTGCCAGCAGCGTAGGGGACTCTACTTACAATGAGCAGTTCTTC.

The CDR3 DNA reads as TGTGCCAGCAGTGTCCCCGGGGGTTTGGTGGCTTTCTTT. Protein product: CASSVPGGLVAFF. This chain connects TRBV6-1 to TRBJ1-1; weak D call: TRBD1 (5 bases). Deletions cut 4 bases from V and 11 bases from J, with 17 bases between. The germline V gene encodes CDR1 MNHNS and CDR2 SASEGT. The CDR3 runs to 13 residues.

A single count supports this clone. The V and J genes are TRBV19 and TRBJ2-1, with 7 nucleotides matching TRBD2. This CDR3 spans 17 amino acids. CDR1 and CDR2 from the germline V gene are LNHDA and SQIVND (reference sequence). The V and J ends lost 5 bases and 3 bases, in that order; junction bases with no gene match: 13. This CDR3 is CASSSSFRDYLYNEQFF. The CDR3 DNA is TGTGCCAGTAGTTCCAGCTTCCGGGACTACCTCTACAATGAGCAGTTCTTC.

The chain has TRBV7-9 and TRBJ2-3; 13 bases line up with TRBD2. This CDR3 is built from 17 residues. Germline assignment: CDR1 SEHNR and CDR2 FQNEAQ (reference sequence). V gave up 4 bases and J gave up 1 base; unmatched junction bases: 5. CDR3 sequence (DNA): TGTGCCAGCAGCTCCCAACTAGCGGGAGGGCGCACAGATACGCAGTATTTT. The encoded protein is CASSSQLAGGRTDTQYF. Looking up the rest from reference TRBV7-9 and TRBJ2-3 gives the full variable domain: DTGVSQNPRHKITKRGQNVTFRCDPISEHNRLYWYRQTLGQGPEFLTYFQNEAQLEKSRLLSDRFSAERPKGSFSTLEIQRTEQGDSAMYLCASSSQLAGGRTDTQYFGPGTRLTVL.

This chain joins TRBV7-9 and TRBJ1-4, with D possibly being TRBD1 (6 bases). Germline CDR1 reads SEHNR; CDR2 reads FQNEAQ (reference sequence). Between the trimmed V and J ends, which lost 5 bases and 2 bases, there was a span of 12 bases. CDR3 size: 15 residues. CDR3 nucleotides: TGTGCCAGCAGCCCAAGGACAGCCACTAATGAAAAACTGTTTTTT. Its protein product is CASSPRTATNEKLFF.

V and J are TRBV9 and TRBJ2-7; perhaps TRBD2 as D (5 bases). V gave up 0 bases and J gave up 0 bases, with 10 bases separating them. The CDR3 sequence is 15 residues long. The germline V gene has CDR1 SGDLS and CDR2 YYNGEE. CDR3 protein: CASSVASTSSYEQYF. The CDR3, as DNA: TGTGCCAGCAGCGTAGCTTCCACTAGCTCCTACGAGCAGTACTTC.

This clone was picked up one time. The chain employs TRBV11-3 and TRBJ2-7; 8 bases agree with TRBD2. This CDR3 region has 16 residues. Looked up from germline, CDR1 is SGHNT and CDR2 is YENEEA. After removal of 2 bases from V and 4 bases from J, the junction contained 10 bases not matched to a gene. CDR3 residues: CASSLLPGREVYEQYF. The CDR3 coding sequence is TGTGCCAGCAGCTTATTACCGGGGCGGGAGGTGTACGAGCAGTACTTC.

This sequence joins TRBV19 and TRBJ2-5; D gene uncertain. The CDR3 has 13 residues. Trimming pared 5 bases from V and 1 base from J, leaving 8 bases between. Germline V gene sequence: CDR1 LNHDA, CDR2 SQIVND (reference sequence). The CDR3 bases are TGTGCCAGTAGTTTGGCATCCCAAGAGACCCAGTACTTC. It is translated as CASSLASQETQYF.

CDR3 bases: TGTGCCAGCAGTCCCGGACTAGCTGGTTGGAATGAGCAGTTCTTC. Its translation: CASSPGLAGWNEQFF. V and J are TRBV27 and TRBJ2-1; the match to TRBD2 covers 8 bases. Germline CDR1 and CDR2: MNHEY and SMNVEV (reference sequence). Losses at the gene ends were 5 bases for V and 7 bases for J; bases not matched to a gene: 10. CDR3 length equals 15 residues.

As regards this clone: The junction and the germline gene differ at one end; a read error may be behind it. The rearrangement joins TRBV7-9 to TRBJ2-7; 9 bases line up with TRBD2. This CDR3 is 14 amino acids long. Germline lookup yields CDR1 SEHNR and CDR2 FQNEAQ (reference sequence). CDR3 bases: TGTGCCAGCAGCGTAGCGGGAGCGGTCGACGAGCAGTACTTC. Translated: CASSVAGAVDEQYF.

The rearrangement uses TRBV27 and TRBJ1-2, with 7 bases aligning to TRBD1. V lost 6 bases to trimming and J lost 5 bases; unmatched junction nucleotides: 12. Germline V lookup: CDR1 MNHEY, CDR2 SMNVEV (reference sequence). This CDR3 spans 15 amino acids. CDR3 sequence reads: CASRRQGSSTYGYTF. Here the CDR3 DNA reads TGTGCCAGCAGACGACAGGGCTCCTCCACTTATGGCTACACCTTC.

The chain employs TRBV30 and TRBJ1-6; the match to TRBD1 covers 9 bases. V lost 1 base to trimming and J lost 6 bases; unmatched junction nucleotides: 1. This CDR3 comprises 14 residues. The germline V gene has CDR1 GTSNPN and CDR2 SVGIG (reference sequence). CDR3 nucleotides: TGTGCCTGGAGTGAGGGACAGGGTAATTCACCCCTCCACTTT. It yields the protein CAWSEGQGNSPLHF.

The chain combines TRBV11-2 with TRBJ2-5; D could derive from TRBD1 or TRBD2 (5 bases each). The CDR3 covers 13 residues. Per the germline V gene, CDR1 is SGHAT and CDR2 is FQNNGV. The ends were cut back, 8 bases at V and 3 bases at J, with 13 bases in the middle. CDR3 protein: CASGPGTEETQYF. DNA of the CDR3: TGTGCCAGCGGCCCCGGGACCGAAGAGACCCAGTACTTC.

V usage is TRBV7-9 and J usage is TRBJ2-7; the match to TRBD1 covers 7 bases. The CDR3 is 13 residues long. V was clipped by 3 bases and J by 5 bases; unmatched bases: 4. In germline, CDR1 is SEHNR, CDR2 FQNEAQ (reference sequence). The CDR3 reads CASSFADRHEQYF. DNA of the CDR3: TGTGCCAGCAGCTTCGCGGACAGGCACGAGCAGTACTTC.

The rearrangement joins TRBV7-9 to TRBJ2-4, with a possible D match to TRBD2 (6 bases). Germline V CDR1 and CDR2: SEHNR, FQNEAQ (reference sequence). Trimming stripped 5 bases from V and 3 bases from J, with 17 bases between. The length of the CDR3 is 16 residues. The CDR3 loop reads CASSTRRDSGKNIQYF. The CDR3, as DNA: TGTGCCAGCAGCACCCGAAGGGACTCGGGCAAAAACATTCAGTACTTC.